This T cell receptor (beta chain) is from a study of CD8+CD57+ T cells in acquired aplastic anemia. CDR3 length: 14 residues. Germline V gene lookup returns CDR1 WNHNN and CDR2 SYGVQD (reference sequence). The ends were cut back, 2 bases at V and 6 bases at J, with 13 bases in the middle. General study results and limits: Patients were compared with controls for CD8+ Simpson's diversity, and no significant difference emerged.

Regarding this clonotype: Its antigen remains unknown.

Genomic DNA acted as the template from which TCR beta VDJ combination and CDR3 sequence profiling were carried out. TCRdb reprocessed the reads via MiXCR and lists one record per CDR3 protein. The repertoire holds hundreds of thousands of distinct CDR3 sequences, with 60% to 80% as singletons. This receptor was taken from a human donor in good health, serving as a control. This chain uses TRBV10-1 with TRBJ1-2; a possible D gene is TRBD1 (5 bases). The sequenced sample consisted of sorted CD4+, CD8+, or CD8+CD57+ T cells (not recorded which) from PBMCs. The CDR3 DNA reads as TGCGCCAGCAGTGAGCTGGGGGTCGAGGATGGCTACACCTTC. It encodes CASSELGVEDGYTF.